The 27 T cell receptor beta chains below come from one sample, sequenced in a study of response to subunit inactivated influenza vaccine. TCRdb analysed the RT-PCR reads with MiXCR anew, one entry per CDR3 protein. Here the sample spans about 520,000 distinct CDR3 sequences, approximately 7.3% being singletons. Sequencing was performed on PBMCs from blood, taken roughly 24 months after vaccination. These receptors all come from a man between 45 and 75 years old who received an inactivated influenza vaccine.

This clonotype was found many times. V gene TRBV6-1 combines with J gene TRBJ2-3; D is perhaps TRBD1 (5 bases). The V gene's germline CDR1 is MNHNS and CDR2 SASEGT. The CDR3 is 11 residues long. V dropped 8 bases and J dropped 7 bases, with 10 bases sitting between them. This CDR3 is CASGQGNTQYF. The CDR3 DNA reads TGTGCCAGCGGTCAGGGTAATACGCAGTATTTT.

The V and J genes are TRBV11-2 and TRBJ2-3; perhaps D is TRBD1 or TRBD2 (5 bases each). CDR3 length equals 15 residues. V shed 5 bases and J shed 2 bases, with 14 bases lying between them. Per the germline V gene, CDR1 is SGHAT and CDR2 is FQNNGV. This CDR3 reads CASSTGGSNTDTQYF. DNA of the CDR3: TGTGCCAGCAGCACAGGAGGCAGTAACACAGATACGCAGTATTTT.

The chain uses TRBV12-3 or TRBV12-4 and TRBJ1-4; D is undetermined. Trimming took 6 bases from V and 0 from J, leaving 8 bases between them. There are 14 residues in the CDR3. The CDR3 DNA sequence: TGTGCCAGCAGAGCTTTTGCAACTAATGAAAAACTGTTTTTT. Amino acid sequence: CASRAFATNEKLFF.

In its sample, this clonotype was seen a few times. The V gene is TRBV4-1, the J gene TRBJ2-3, with 8 nucleotides matching TRBD1. The CDR3 contains 12 residues. In germline, CDR1 is MGHRA, CDR2 YSYEKL. V shed 2 bases and J 14 bases; nucleotides not matched to a gene: 6. CDR3 nucleotides: TGCGCCAGCAGCCAACACCAGGGGGCTATGTATTTT. Amino acids: CASSQHQGAMYF.

This clonotype has at least ten counts. The chain has TRBV29-1 and TRBJ2-5, with D possibly being TRBD1 (5 bases). In germline, CDR1 is SQVTM, CDR2 ANQGSEA. CDR3 length: 13 amino acids. V lost 5 bases and J 4 bases, leaving 14 bases between the germline ends. The DNA for the CDR3 is TGCAGCGTTTCGAAGGGGCTCTCAGAGACCCAGTACTTC. Protein product: CSVSKGLSETQYF.

The chain has TRBV18 and TRBJ1-6, with D maybe TRBD1 (6 bases). The CDR3 has 15 amino acids. Germline CDR1 and CDR2: KGHSH and LQKENI. Trimming removed 3 bases at V and 10 bases at J, with 16 bases between. The CDR3 reads CASSPTDSRASPLHF. The CDR3 nucleotides are TGTGCCAGCTCACCGACGGACAGTCGCGCCTCACCCCTCCACTTT.

This clonotype has ten or more counts. The rearrangement links TRBV7-2 to TRBJ2-1; D is perhaps TRBD1 or TRBD2 (5 bases each). The germline gives CDR1 SGHTA, CDR2 FQGNSA. Trimming cost V 5 bases and J 5 bases, with 19 bases left between them. The length of the CDR3 is 16 residues. DNA for the CDR3: TGTGCCAGCAGCGACCGGGTGGCAGGGACCGACAATGAGCAGTTCTTC. This gives the protein CASSDRVAGTDNEQFF.

This clonotype appeared many times. The chain links TRBV7-2 to TRBJ2-7; 9 nucleotides align to TRBD2. The ends lost 1 base at V and 3 bases at J; junction bases unmatched: 4. Germline values: CDR1 SGHTA, CDR2 FQGNSA. CDR3 length equals 15 residues. The CDR3 nucleotides are TGTGCCAGCAGCTTAGGGCGGGGGGGGATCTACGAGCAGTACTTC. Translated, it gives CASSLGRGGIYEQYF.

This clonotype was picked up a small number of times. The chain recombines TRBV5-4 with TRBJ2-5, with TRBD2 matching 8 bases. Germline lookup yields CDR1 SGHNT and CDR2 YYREEE (reference sequence). The CDR3 is 14 residues long. The ends lost 1 base at V and 4 bases at J; junction bases unmatched: 3. The chain's CDR3 is CASSLRTSRETQYF. The DNA for the CDR3 is TGTGCCAGCAGCTTGAGGACTAGCCGAGAGACCCAGTACTTC.

This clonotype was found a few times. The chain uses TRBV20-1 and TRBJ2-5; D remains ambiguous. The V end lost 3 bases, the J end lost 5 bases, and 10 bases lay between the germline ends. The CDR3 loop spans 12 amino acids. Looked up from germline, CDR1 is DFQATT and CDR2 is SNEGSKA (reference sequence). Here the CDR3 DNA reads TGCAGTGCTAGTTATCGTCGGGAGACCCAGTACTTC. Its protein product is CSASYRRETQYF.

Points on this clonotype: The junction departs from the called germline gene at one end, perhaps through a read error. The rearrangement joins TRBV6-2 or TRBV6-3 to TRBJ2-2; D not certain. CDR1 is MNHEY, CDR2 SVGEGT, per germline. The CDR3 runs 15 residues. CDR3 region: CASSTFLGLAGQLFF. The CDR3 DNA reads as TGTGCCAGCAGTACTTTTCTAGGATTGGCCGGGCAGCTGTTTTTT.

This clonotype was detected many times. J is TRBJ1-1 and V is TRBV29-1, with a weak D call TRBD1 (6 bases). CDR1 and CDR2 (germline): SQVTM, ANQGSEA. The CDR3 is 13 amino acids. Trimming took off 7 bases at V and 8 bases at J, with 20 bases between the two ends. CDR3 in DNA: TGCAGCGGAGCGGGACACCGCGCCGGGGAAGCTTTCTTT. It is translated as CSGAGHRAGEAFF.

This clonotype appeared many times. The chain links TRBV30 to TRBJ1-1; TRBD1 matches 10 bases. Germline V gene lookup returns CDR1 GTSNPN and CDR2 SVGIG (reference sequence). V shed 0 bases, J shed 5 bases, and the junction held 3 bases outside the gene matches. This CDR3 contains 14 residues. CDR3 sequence (DNA): TGTGCCTGGAGTGTCGGACAGGGGGAGACTGAAGCTTTCTTT. Its protein is CAWSVGQGETEAFF. The full variable domain, with the rest looked up from reference TRBV30 and TRBJ1-1, is SQTIHQWPATLVQPVGSPLSLECTVEGTSNPNLYWYRQAAGRGLQLLFYSVGIGQISSEVPQNLSASRPQDRQFILSSKKLLLSDSGFYLCAWSVGQGETEAFFGQGTRLTVV.

This clonotype showed up just a few times. The chain links TRBV25-1 to TRBJ2-1; 7 bases fit TRBD2. Losses at the gene ends were 6 bases for V and 11 bases for J; bases not matched to a gene: 1. Germline V gene lookup returns CDR1 MGHDK and CDR2 SYGVNS. The CDR3 totals 10 residues. Written as DNA, the CDR3 is TGTGCCAGCAGAAGCGGGAAGCAGTTCTTC. This gives the protein CASRSGKQFF.

The CDR3 DNA reads as TGTGCCAGCAGTTATTGGGGGGCGGAGACCCAGTACTTC. Translation: CASSYWGAETQYF. The chain recombines TRBV12-3 or TRBV12-4 with TRBJ2-5, with D perhaps given as TRBD1 or TRBD2 (6 bases each). V lost 4 bases and J 5 bases, leaving 11 bases between the germline ends. This CDR3 comprises 13 residues.

This clonotype was found a few times. The rearrangement links TRBV7-8 to TRBJ1-1; no clear D. There are 12 residues in the CDR3. Germline CDR1 is SGHVS and CDR2 is FQNEAQ. V was trimmed by 3 bases and J by 6 bases, leaving 8 bases between them. The CDR3 DNA is TGTGCCAGCAGCTTGGTGTTAGCTGAAGCTTTCTTT. Its translation: CASSLVLAEAFF.

This clonotype was seen at least ten times. The chain joins TRBV24-1 to TRBJ2-1; weak D call: TRBD2 (6 bases). The V end lost 7 bases, the J end lost 1 base, and 10 bases lay between the germline ends. CDR1 is KGHDR, CDR2 SFDVKD, per germline. The CDR3 is 14 amino acids. The CDR3 here is CATRAGTSYNEQFF. CDR3 in DNA: TGTGCCACCAGGGCAGGGACTTCCTACAATGAGCAGTTCTTC.

The chain combines TRBV11-1 with TRBJ1-5; D is ambiguous. The CDR3 totals 14 residues. Germline V CDR1 and CDR2: SGHAT, FQDESV (reference sequence). Deletions cut 5 bases from V and 0 bases from J, with 8 bases between. This CDR3 reads CASSHGNSNQPQHF. The DNA of the CDR3 is TGTGCCAGCAGCCACGGAAATAGCAATCAGCCCCAGCATTTT.

DNA of the CDR3: TGCGCCAGCAGCCCCATGGGCAGCTCCTACAATGAGCAGTTCTTC. It encodes CASSPMGSSYNEQFF. V gene TRBV4-1 combines with J gene TRBJ2-1; unclear D gene. V lost 4 bases and J 0 bases, leaving 10 bases between the germline ends. The length of the CDR3 is 15 residues. Germline values: CDR1 MGHRA, CDR2 YSYEKL.

This chain joins TRBV20-1 and TRBJ2-5; tentatively, D is TRBD2 (6 bases). Germline loops: CDR1 DFQATT, CDR2 SNEGSKA (reference sequence). V was pared by 0 bases and J by 5 bases, with 10 bases between. This CDR3 is 13 amino acids long. The CDR3 protein is CSAREAGRETQYF. CDR3 nucleotides: TGCAGTGCTAGAGAGGCGGGGCGTGAGACCCAGTACTTC.

The CDR3 region has the DNA TGTGCCAGCGCTAGCGGGGGGTCTAGCACTGAGCAGTTCTTC. As protein: CASASGGSSTEQFF. The chain combines TRBV7-2 with TRBJ2-1; TRBD2 matches 11 bases. CDR3 length: 14 residues. With 8 bases clipped from V and 9 bases from J, the junction kept 9 bases outside the gene matches. The germline CDR1 and CDR2 sequences are SGHTA and FQGNSA.

This clonotype was recorded a few times. The genes are TRBV15 and TRBJ1-1; D possibly corresponds to TRBD1 (6 bases). V lost 3 bases to trimming and J lost 11 bases, with 13 bases between them. CDR1 is LNHNV, CDR2 YYDKDF, per germline (reference sequence). This CDR3 spans 12 amino acids. The CDR3 region is CATSSTGPSAFF. CDR3 nucleotides: TGTGCCACCAGCAGTACAGGGCCATCTGCTTTCTTT.

A few counts support this clonotype. The chain uses TRBV2 and TRBJ2-4; 7 bases map to TRBD1. The germline V gene encodes CDR1 SNHLY and CDR2 FYNNEI. This CDR3 comprises 15 residues. The trim removed 5 bases at V and 4 bases at J, leaving 8 bases unmatched. The CDR3 DNA is TGTGCCAGCAGTTACTCCGGGACAGTGAAAAACATTCAGTACTTC. Translating gives CASSYSGTVKNIQYF.

This clonotype was counted a few times. The chain joins TRBV5-4 to TRBJ2-5, with a weak D call TRBD1 (6 bases). V dropped 4 bases and J dropped 1 base, with 11 bases sitting between them. The CDR3 totals 14 residues. The V gene's germline CDR1 is SGHNT and CDR2 YYREEE (reference sequence). CDR3 in amino acids: CASSLGHIQETQYF. In DNA, the CDR3 is TGTGCCAGCAGCCTGGGACATATCCAAGAGACCCAGTACTTC. Drawing the rest from reference TRBV5-4 and TRBJ2-5, the complete variable domain is ETGVTQSPTHLIKTRGQQVTLRCSSQSGHNTVSWYQQALGQGPQFIFQYYREEENGRGNFPPRFSGLQFPNYSSELNVNALELDDSALYLCASSLGHIQETQYFGPGTRLLVL.

V and J are TRBV20-1 and TRBJ2-3, with 7 bases matching TRBD2. The CDR3 contains 16 residues. With V trimmed by 3 bases and J by 6 bases, 15 bases remained unmatched. The germline gives CDR1 DFQATT, CDR2 SNEGSKA (reference sequence). The CDR3 sequence is CSASGVGRAIADTQYF. DNA for the CDR3: TGCAGTGCTAGTGGGGTGGGGAGGGCCATTGCGGATACGCAGTATTTT.

This clonotype was detected only a few times. V gene TRBV20-1 combines with J gene TRBJ1-5; D is unresolved. This CDR3 region has 16 residues. Trimming cost V 1 base and J 0 bases, with 13 bases left between them. Germline V lookup: CDR1 DFQATT, CDR2 SNEGSKA (reference sequence). The DNA of the CDR3 is TGCAGTGCTAGAGGCGGTTTCTGGACTAGCAATCAGCCCCAGCATTTT. Translated, it gives CSARGGFWTSNQPQHF.

The V gene is TRBV4-1, the J gene TRBJ1-1, with 8 bases matching TRBD1. The CDR3 contains 15 residues. Germline trimming cut 0 bases from V and 4 bases from J; bases unmatched to any gene: 4. Germline V lookup: CDR1 MGHRA, CDR2 YSYEKL. DNA for the CDR3: TGCGCCAGCAGCCAAGACACAGGGGGAATCACTGAAGCTTTCTTT. This translates into CASSQDTGGITEAFF.